This T cell receptor beta chain was sequenced in a study of blood T cell repertoires in COVID-19. Allocation to cohorts depended on clinical history reported by the participants. No more than 2 weeks before study entry, exposed participants had met a case of COVID-19. CDR3 size: 15 residues. V lost 11 bases and J lost 3; bases outside the gene matches: 9. Looked up from germline, CDR1 is SNHLY and CDR2 is FYNNEI. Sequencing was performed with immunoSEQ multiplex PCR; in TCRdb, only in-frame clones are kept and a portion is missing. The sample has 360,000 or so clones, 85% to 90% seen once. The chain combines TRBV2 with TRBJ2-2; 10 bases map to TRBD1. The sequencing sample was made of PBMCs or T cells enriched from blood (not recorded which). This TCR was sampled from a woman aged 25 to 45 who had been exposed to COVID-19. CDR3 sequence: CAGNPGQGHTGELFF. In nucleotides, the CDR3 is TGTGCCGGTAACCCGGGACAGGGGCACACCGGGGAGCTGTTTTTT.